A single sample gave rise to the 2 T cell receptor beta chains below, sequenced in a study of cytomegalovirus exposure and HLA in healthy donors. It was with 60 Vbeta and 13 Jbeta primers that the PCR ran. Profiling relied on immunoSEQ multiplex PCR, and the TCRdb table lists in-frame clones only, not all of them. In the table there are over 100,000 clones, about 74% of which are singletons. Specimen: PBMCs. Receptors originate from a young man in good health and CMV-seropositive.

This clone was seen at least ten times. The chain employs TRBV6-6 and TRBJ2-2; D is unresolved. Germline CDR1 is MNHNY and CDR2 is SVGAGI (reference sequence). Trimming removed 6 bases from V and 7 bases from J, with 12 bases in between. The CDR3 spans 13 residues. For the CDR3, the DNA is TGTGCCAGCAGATATACAGTGGACGGGGAGCTGTTTTTT. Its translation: CASRYTVDGELFF.

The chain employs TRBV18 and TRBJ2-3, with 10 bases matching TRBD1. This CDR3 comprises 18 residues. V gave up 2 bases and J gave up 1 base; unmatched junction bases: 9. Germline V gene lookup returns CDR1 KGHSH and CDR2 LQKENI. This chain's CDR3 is CASSPTLAGTGGTDTQYF. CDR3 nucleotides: TGTGCCAGCTCACCAACGTTGGCCGGGACAGGGGGCACAGATACGCAGTATTTT.